This T cell receptor beta chain was observed in a study of vaccination and CD4 T cells after COVID-19. An Oncomine TCR Beta short-read assay was used to sequence the DNA from cultured CD4+ T cells. The template was genomic DNA from cultured CD4+ T cells. TCRdb analysed the PCR reads with MiXCR anew, one entry per CDR3 protein. In the table there are tens of thousands of distinct CDR3 sequences, around a third of which are singletons. A remark on this clonotype: Its target is not known.

J gave up 3 bases and V 4 bases, and 1 base lay outside the gene matches. The CDR3 is made up of 13 amino acids. The V gene's germline CDR1 is MNHEY and CDR2 SVGAGI. Sample time point: late sampling 161 to 241 days after vaccination in a few convalescent patients. Treatment: approximately nine-day PBMC culture with coronavirus spike peptide pools or control peptides (ViraFEST assay). Expansion of antigen-specific T cells with peptide pools by ViraFEST preceded sequencing of TCRs. Positive PCR dates spanned March to December 2020, predating US Alpha, Beta and Delta variants. The chain is built from TRBV6-5 and TRBJ2-3; TRBD1 aligns across 7 bases. The receptor's source is a human donor who had recovered from COVID-19. This specimen was CD4+ T cells from blood, cultured in vitro, taken about 7 months after SARS-CoV-2 vaccination. The CDR3 region is CASSSQGTDTQYF. The CDR3 region has the DNA TGTGCCAGCAGTTCACAGGGGACAGATACGCAGTATTTT.